Listed here are 24 T cell receptor beta chains from one sample, sequenced in a study of blood T cells in healthy people across ages. The use of a sample-barcoded 5' primer and a J-beta primer mix characterized a second PCR of roughly 6 to 11 cycles. TCRdb recomputed calls from the 5' RACE reads with MiXCR, one row per CDR3 protein. The sample holds 700,000 or so distinct CDR3 sequences, around 38% seen once. Specimen: blood. The receptors come from a man of 80 years or more in good health.

The V call is TRBV4-3, the J call TRBJ1-1; D not certain. CDR3 length equals 13 residues. V was cut by 0 bases and J by 7 bases, with 9 bases left in between. Germline V gives CDR1 LGHNA, CDR2 YSLEER. DNA of the CDR3: TGCGCCAGCAGCCAAGATCGGTCCGTTGAAGCTTTCTTT. This translates into CASSQDRSVEAFF.

The chain employs TRBV30 and TRBJ2-1; D call uncertain. This CDR3 is 13 amino acids long. Germline V gene lookup returns CDR1 GTSNPN and CDR2 SVGIG (reference sequence). The V end lost 4 bases, the J end lost 1 base, and 8 bases lay between the germline ends. For the CDR3, the DNA is TGTGCCTGGATGCCTTTTTCCTACAATGAGCAGTTCTTC. This sequence encodes CAWMPFSYNEQFF.

V and J are TRBV6-4 and TRBJ2-7, with 8 bases that match TRBD1. Germline trimming cut 6 bases from V and 2 bases from J; bases unmatched to any gene: 21. The CDR3 is 19 amino acids. Germline V gives CDR1 MRHNA, CDR2 SNTAGT. CDR3 sequence (DNA): TGTGCCAGCAGGCCCGACAGGGGTGGGGACCAAAGGCCACCCTACGAGCAGTACTTC. It translates to CASRPDRGGDQRPPYEQYF.

This clonotype was seen only a few times. V gene TRBV7-2 combines with J gene TRBJ2-1; maybe TRBD2 (6 bases). V was clipped by 1 base and J by 4 bases, with 14 bases between them. The CDR3 has 16 amino acids. Germline lookup yields CDR1 SGHTA and CDR2 FQGNSA. The DNA of the CDR3 is TGTGCCAGCAGCTTAGGCTCGGCGGGATCTTACAATGAGCAGTTCTTC. Translation gives CASSLGSAGSYNEQFF.

J is TRBJ1-2 and V is TRBV2; D ambiguous. The CDR3 is 12 residues long. CDR1 SNHLY and CDR2 FYNNEI come from the germline V gene. V lost 7 bases, J lost 3 bases, and 9 bases lay in between. CDR3 nucleotide sequence: TGTGCCAGCAAGAGGGCGGACTATGGCTACACCTTC. Its protein is CASKRADYGYTF.

This clonotype was recorded many times. The chain couples TRBV12-5 to TRBJ1-2; 7 bases match TRBD1. V trimming: 1 base; J trimming: 6 bases; junction bases outside the gene matches: 5. The CDR3 is 14 amino acids. The germline V gene encodes CDR1 LGHNT and CDR2 FRNRAP. CDR3 nucleotide sequence: TGTGCTAGTGGTTTGGAACAGGGGAGAGATGGCTACACCTTC. Residues: CASGLEQGRDGYTF. The whole variable domain, remainder taken from reference TRBV12-5 and TRBJ1-2, is DARVTQTPRHKVTEMGQEVTMRCQPILGHNTVFWYRQTMMQGLELLAYFRNRAPLDDSGMPKDRFSAEMPDATLATLKIQPSEPRDSAVYFCASGLEQGRDGYTFGSGTRLTVV.

This clonotype was detected only a few times. The chain couples TRBV9 to TRBJ2-7; a possible D gene is TRBD1 (5 bases). The CDR3 has 14 amino acids. V gave up 5 bases and J gave up 5 bases, with 17 bases separating them. Germline lookup yields CDR1 SGDLS and CDR2 YYNGEE. CDR3 sequence: CASSAQVGIDEQYF. Here the CDR3 DNA reads TGTGCCAGCAGTGCACAGGTGGGAATTGACGAGCAGTACTTC.

CDR3 sequence: CASSVVGADTEAFF. DNA for the CDR3: TGCGCCAGCAGCGTGGTAGGGGCAGACACTGAAGCTTTCTTT. The chain has TRBV5-1 and TRBJ1-1; weak D call: TRBD1 (5 bases). The CDR3 consists of 14 residues. V was clipped by 4 bases and J by 3 bases, with 13 bases between them. The germline CDR1 and CDR2 sequences are SGHRS and YFSETQ.

The chain joins TRBV9 to TRBJ2-7, with 8 bases identical to TRBD1. This CDR3 contains 15 residues. Germline CDR1 reads SGDLS; CDR2 reads YYNGEE. With 4 bases clipped from V and 5 bases from J, the junction kept 11 bases outside the gene matches. The CDR3 nucleotides are TGTGCCAGCAGCCCTGGGGGGACAGGAGTCCACGAGCAGTACTTC. This codes for CASSPGGTGVHEQYF.

This clonotype was counted ten times or more. J is TRBJ2-7 and V is TRBV29-1; TRBD2 agrees at 8 bases. Germline CDR1 reads SQVTM; CDR2 reads ANQGSEA. CDR3 length: 14 residues. The V and J ends lost 4 bases and 4 bases, in that order; junction bases with no gene match: 9. For the CDR3, the DNA is TGCAGCGTTGTGGAGGGGACTAGTTTATACGAGCAGTACTTC. Amino acids: CSVVEGTSLYEQYF.

This clonotype appeared a few times. V and J are TRBV29-1 and TRBJ2-5; D call uncertain. Germline V gene data show CDR1 as SQVTM and CDR2 as ANQGSEA. The V end lost 3 bases, the J end lost 11 bases, and 28 bases lay between the germline ends. The CDR3 totals 16 residues. The chain's CDR3 is CSVEYFRQGTSSEQYF. The CDR3 region has the DNA TGCAGCGTTGAGTATTTTCGACAAGGTACCTCAAGTGAGCAGTACTTC.

CDR3 in amino acids: CSARDYTYGYTF. The CDR3 DNA is TGCAGTGCTAGAGATTACACCTATGGCTACACCTTC. This rearrangement joins TRBV20-1 to TRBJ1-2; D not certain. The germline V gene has CDR1 DFQATT and CDR2 SNEGSKA (reference sequence). V was pared by 0 bases and J by 4 bases, with 6 bases between. The CDR3 is made up of 12 amino acids.

A few counts support this clonotype. This chain uses TRBV5-1 with TRBJ2-3; the match to TRBD1 covers 8 bases. V lost 4 bases, J lost 6 bases, and 7 bases stayed unmatched. The CDR3 runs to 14 residues. Germline V gene sequence: CDR1 SGHRS, CDR2 YFSETQ. CDR3 protein: CASSPSTGVDTQYF. CDR3 nucleotide sequence: TGCGCCAGCAGCCCCTCGACAGGGGTGGATACGCAGTATTTT.

This chain links TRBV6-1 with TRBJ2-5, with D uncertain. The V end was cut by 1 base, the J end by 2 bases, with 8 bases between. From germline, CDR1 is MNHNS and CDR2 SASEGT. The CDR3 contains 14 residues. The CDR3 reads CASSEGAEQETQYF. As DNA, the CDR3 is TGTGCCAGCAGTGAAGGGGCCGAGCAAGAGACCCAGTACTTC.

The chain links TRBV7-6 to TRBJ2-6; perhaps TRBD2 as D (6 bases). The CDR3 consists of 17 residues. V was shortened by 5 bases and J by 0 bases, with 14 bases between the two germline ends. Germline lookup yields CDR1 SGHVS and CDR2 FNYEAQ. The CDR3 protein is CASSQSGLISGANVLTF. DNA of the CDR3: TGTGCCAGCAGCCAAAGCGGGCTAATCTCTGGGGCCAACGTCCTGACTTTC.

The chain recombines TRBV3-1 with TRBJ2-7; TRBD1 agrees at 9 bases. From germline, CDR1 is LGHDT and CDR2 YNNKEL (reference sequence). V lost 2 bases, J lost 10 bases, and 9 bases stayed unmatched. This CDR3 contains 14 residues. CDR3 in DNA: TGTGCCAGCAGCCAATCACCGGGACAGGGCCTTCAGTACTTC. It translates to CASSQSPGQGLQYF.

This chain joins TRBV7-9 and TRBJ1-6, with no clear D. The CDR3 has 13 residues. Germline V gene data show CDR1 as SEHNR and CDR2 as FQNEAQ (reference sequence). V was trimmed by 5 bases and J by 10 bases, leaving 12 bases between them. The CDR3 bases are TGTGCCAGCAGCGCTCGTGGCGAGTCACCCCTCCACTTT. It codes for CASSARGESPLHF.

This clonotype was seen ten or more times. The rearrangement links TRBV7-2 to TRBJ2-1; perhaps TRBD2 as D (5 bases). The CDR3 is made up of 15 amino acids. Germline assignment: CDR1 SGHTA and CDR2 FQGNSA. V was trimmed by 7 bases and J by 6 bases, leaving 19 bases between them. The CDR3 protein is CASTQLGVAINEQFF. In nucleotides, the CDR3 is TGTGCCAGCACCCAGCTTGGGGTAGCGATCAATGAGCAGTTCTTC. The whole variable domain, filled in from reference TRBV7-2 and TRBJ2-1, reads GAGVSQSPSNKVTEKGKDVELRCDPISGHTALYWYRQSLGQGLEFLIYFQGNSAPDKSGLPSDRFSAERTGGSVSTLTIQRTQQEDSAVYLCASTQLGVAINEQFFGPGTRLTVL.

This chain joins TRBV12-3 or TRBV12-4 and TRBJ2-7; D not certain. Deletions cut 2 bases from V and 5 bases from J, with 13 bases between. This CDR3 comprises 14 residues. The CDR3 coding sequence is TGTGCCAGCAGTTTATCAGTACCGTGGGACGAGCAGTACTTC. This sequence encodes CASSLSVPWDEQYF.

The rearrangement uses TRBV12-3 or TRBV12-4 and TRBJ2-1; tentatively, D is TRBD1 or TRBD2 (6 bases each). The germline V and J ends were trimmed by 7 bases and 5 bases, with 21 bases remaining between them. The CDR3 is made up of 16 amino acids. The CDR3 DNA sequence: TGTGCCAGCACTCCCCTTTTTAAGGGGGGCAACAATGAGCAGTTCTTC. Residues: CASTPLFKGGNNEQFF.

This clonotype was detected ten times or more. The rearrangement uses TRBV20-1 and TRBJ2-3, with 13 bases lining up with TRBD2. V trimming: 6 bases; J trimming: 6 bases; junction bases outside the gene matches: 6. CDR1 and CDR2 (germline): DFQATT, SNEGSKA (reference sequence). CDR3 length: 14 amino acids. The CDR3 nucleotides read TGCAGTGCGGGACTAGCGGGACTGAGGGATACGCAGTATTTT. This gives the protein CSAGLAGLRDTQYF.

The chain links TRBV5-6 to TRBJ1-3; TRBD1 matches at 8 bases. Germline V lookup: CDR1 SGHDT, CDR2 YYEEEE. The junction had 5 bases not matched to a gene; V was cut back by 4 bases and J by 2 bases. The CDR3 runs 15 residues. CDR3 sequence: CASSLRQGTGNTIYF. DNA of the CDR3: TGTGCCAGCAGCCTTCGACAGGGGACTGGAAACACCATATATTTT.

The chain is built from TRBV18 and TRBJ2-6, with 9 bases aligning to TRBD1. V lost 3 bases to trimming and J lost 3 bases; unmatched junction nucleotides: 9. Germline CDR1 and CDR2: KGHSH and LQKENI. CDR3 length: 18 residues. This CDR3 is CASSPQGQGGRGANVLTF. The DNA for the CDR3 is TGTGCCAGCTCACCCCAGGGACAGGGAGGTCGTGGGGCCAACGTCCTGACTTTC.

Many counts were recorded for this clonotype. The V and J genes are TRBV7-2 and TRBJ2-7, with a weak D call TRBD2 (5 bases). There are 13 residues in the CDR3. V gave up 5 bases and J gave up 7 bases, with 15 bases separating them. Germline V lookup: CDR1 SGHTA, CDR2 FQGNSA. As DNA, the CDR3 is TGTGCCAGCAGCAGTACTAGGGTCGGAGAGCAGTACTTC. Translating gives CASSSTRVGEQYF.